These T cell receptor beta chains were read from a single sample in a study of shared clonotypes between healthy human individuals. Profiled with immunoSEQ multiplex PCR; TCRdb holds only in-frame clones, not every one. Of about 1.5 million clones listed, approximately 98% are singletons. What was sequenced was naive CD4+ T cells sorted from blood. The origin of the receptors is a man aged 30 to 45 in good health. CDR3s include the opening cysteine and the closing phenylalanine or tryptophan. The D gene is left open where the match is weak. A clone size is listed for some rows: how often the clone was seen (once, few, many), or a class if it is expanded.

abundance,j_gene,d_gene,v_gene,CDR3nt,CDR3aa
.,TRBJ2-6,.,TRBV5-4,TGTGCCAGCAGCTTGGTTGGGACTGGGGCCAACGTCCTGACTTTC,CASSLVGTGANVLTF
.,TRBJ1-1,.,TRBV10-1,TGCGCCAGCAGATTGGGGCCAGTCACTGAAGCTTTCTTT,CASRLGPVTEAFF
.,TRBJ2-3,.,TRBV7-9,TGTGCCAGCAGTCCTACTAGTATTGGGACAGATACGCAGTATTTT,CASSPTSIGTDTQYF
.,TRBJ2-3,.,TRBV20-1,TGCAGTGCTAGAGATCGGGATACGCAGTATTTT,CSARDRDTQYF
.,TRBJ1-5,.,TRBV10-2,TGCGCCAGCGCTCCCGAGACGCAGCCCCAGCATTTT,CASAPETQPQHF
.,TRBJ2-1,.,TRBV7-9,TGTGCCAGCAGCTTAGAGACGCCATCCTACAATGAGCAGTTCTTC,CASSLETPSYNEQFF
.,TRBJ2-7,TRBD1,TRBV5-6,TGTGCCAGCAGCTCCGTCCCGGTTTGGACAGGGCACTACGAGCAGTACTTC,CASSSVPVWTGHYEQYF
.,TRBJ1-5,TRBD1,TRBV7-2,TGTGCCAGCAGCTTCCCACGGACAGGGGGCTGTAGCAATCAGCCCCAGCATTTT,CASSFPRTGGCSNQPQHF
.,TRBJ2-4,.,TRBV11-2,TGTGCCAGCAGCAATAGAAGTCTAGCCAAAAACATTCAGTACTTC,CASSNRSLAKNIQYF
.,TRBJ1-2,TRBD1,TRBV9,TGTGCCAGCAGCGTTCCGGGACAGGGCTATGGCTACACCTTC,CASSVPGQGYGYTF
once,TRBJ2-7,.,TRBV5-4,TGTGCCAGCAGCTCTTTAGCAGAGCAGTACTTC,CASSSLAEQYF
.,TRBJ2-6,.,TRBV7-3,TGTGCCAGCAGCCACTCCCTGGGGGCCAACGTCCTGACTTTC,CASSHSLGANVLTF
once,TRBJ1-1,.,TRBV7-2,TGTGCCAGCAGCTTCAACAGGGCCGGTGACACTGAAGCTTTCTTT,CASSFNRAGDTEAFF
.,TRBJ2-5,.,TRBV6-1,TGTGCCAGCTCCAGTCCGGGGCAGACCCAGTACTTC,CASSSPGQTQYF
.,TRBJ1-2,TRBD1,TRBV15,TGTGCCACCAGCAGAGATCGGCACAGGGGGCAGATCTATGGCTACACCTTC,CATSRDRHRGQIYGYTF
.,TRBJ2-2,TRBD1,TRBV5-8,TGTGCCAGCAGCCTAGGACCAGGGGGCAGCGGGGAGCTGTTTTTT,CASSLGPGGSGELFF
.,TRBJ2-1,.,TRBV6-5,TGTGCCAGCAAAAGGGACAATTCCAGGTACAATGAGCAGTTCTTC,CASKRDNSRYNEQFF
.,TRBJ2-7,.,TRBV28,TGTGCCAGCAGTTTACAATGGTACGAGCAGTACTTC,CASSLQWYEQYF
.,TRBJ1-4,.,TRBV19,TGTGCCAGTAGCGCCCGGGGGGGTAATGAAAAACTGTTTTTT,CASSARGGNEKLFF
.,TRBJ2-7,.,TRBV9,TGTGCCAGCAGCCCTCGTTCAGGGGCGGGCCCCTACGAGCAGTACTTC,CASSPRSGAGPYEQYF
.,TRBJ2-7,.,TRBV6-5,TGTGCCAGCAGTTACTCGGGGGGCGGAGTTCCCGGGGAGCAGTACTTC,CASSYSGGGVPGEQYF
.,TRBJ1-5,.,TRBV30,TGTGCCTGGAGTGCAGGGAGCCGGGGCAATCAGCCCCAGCATTTT,CAWSAGSRGNQPQHF
.,TRBJ1-1,TRBD1,TRBV5-1,TGCGCCAGCAGCTTAAGACAGGGCGGAACTGAAGCTTTCTTT,CASSLRQGGTEAFF
.,TRBJ2-6,TRBD1,TRBV5-1,TGCGCCAGCAGCTTGGAAGGGGGCCCTGGGGCCAACGTCCTGACTTTC,CASSLEGGPGANVLTF
.,TRBJ2-1,.,TRBV9,TGTGCCAGCAGCTCTCCCCCCAGGGACGAGCAGTTCTTC,CASSSPPRDEQFF
.,TRBJ2-7,.,TRBV2,TGTGCCAGCAGTGAAGAAGTTGGGAACGAGCAGTACTTC,CASSEEVGNEQYF
.,TRBJ2-7,.,TRBV29-1,TGCAGCGTGGGGGGGGGACACTCCTACGAGCAGTACTTC,CSVGGGHSYEQYF
.,TRBJ1-5,.,TRBV18,TGTGCCAGCTCACCACTATCCAACCAGCCCCAGCATTTT,CASSPLSNQPQHF
.,TRBJ1-1,.,TRBV27,TGTGCCAGCAGTTTGACAGTGGGGAACACTGAAGCTTTCTTT,CASSLTVGNTEAFF
.,TRBJ1-2,.,TRBV6-1,TGTGCCAGCAGTGAACTCGTGAACTATGGCTACACCTTC,CASSELVNYGYTF
.,TRBJ2-3,.,TRBV29-1,TGCAGCGTTGGAGGGCGTTGGCCTAGCACAGATACGCAGTATTTT,CSVGGRWPSTDTQYF
.,TRBJ1-2,.,TRBV4-1,TGCGCCAGCAGCCAATCAGCACTGGGGGACTATGGCTACACCTTC,CASSQSALGDYGYTF
.,TRBJ2-5,TRBD2,TRBV5-5,TGTGCCAGCAGCTTGGTTCCAGCGGGAGTAGAGACCCAGTACTTC,CASSLVPAGVETQYF
.,TRBJ2-1,TRBD2,TRBV11-3,TGTGCCAGCAGCTTCCGGGAGGGGAACAATGAGCAGTTCTTC,CASSFREGNNEQFF
.,TRBJ2-7,TRBD2,TRBV18,TGTGCCAGCTCACCAGCCAGCGGGAGGGCCTACGAGCAGTACTTC,CASSPASGRAYEQYF